This T cell receptor (beta chain) was found in a study of breast tumors, draining lymph nodes, adjacent tissues. The study, taken as a whole, reports: Luminal-like breast cancer showed significantly higher tumor–nontumor repertoire similarity than basal-like. Data only fit, rather than demonstrated, lymph node origin of most tumor T cells. Tumor repertoires ranked between lymph nodes and nontumor tissue in diversity, with V and J gene preferences.

This CDR3 is built from 16 residues. Germline V gene sequence: CDR1 MDHEN, CDR2 SYDVKM. TCRdb fed the multiplex PCR reads into MiXCR, producing one record per CDR3 protein. This sample has around 43,000 distinct CDR3 sequences, with under 30% found just once. Concerning this clonotype: Its matching antigen is unknown. One junction end does not reproduce the germline sequence, and a read error may be involved.

Input material: breast tumor tissue. This sequence was found in a female donor with breast cancer. Some clones in this sample may be carry-over from other donors' samples. The chain is built from TRBV28 and TRBJ2-4; TRBD2 agrees at 11 bases. CDR3 bases: TGTGCCAGCAGTCCTGGGGGCGGGGGAGCCGGGACTAGCGGTCACTTC. This gives the protein CASSPGGGGAGTSGHF. The variable domain in full, completed from reference TRBV28 and TRBJ2-4, reads DVKVTQSSRYLVKRTGEKVFLECVQDMDHENMFWYRQDPGLGLRLIYFSYDVKMKEKGDIPEGYSVSREKKERFSLILESASTNQTSMYLCASSPGGGGAGTSGHFGAGTRLSVL.